The next 28 T cell receptor beta chains were all read from a single sample in a study of cytomegalovirus exposure and HLA in healthy donors. PCR primers comprised 60 Vbeta and 13 Jbeta primers. Some clones are missing from TCRdb's copy, which holds only in-frame ones; the method was immunoSEQ multiplex PCR. The sample lists approximately 130,000 clones; 81% were seen once. Sequencing input: PBMCs. The receptor set was obtained from a woman aged 40 to 50 in good health and CMV-seronegative.

The chain is built from TRBV2 and TRBJ2-1, with TRBD2 matching over 7 bases. Germline assignment: CDR1 SNHLY and CDR2 FYNNEI. The CDR3 consists of 15 residues. J was trimmed by 8 bases and V by 3 bases; bases with no gene match: 10. CDR3 sequence: CASSERERIEYEQFF. CDR3 sequence (DNA): TGTGCCAGCAGTGAGCGGGAGAGAATAGAATATGAGCAGTTCTTC.

The chain has TRBV7-9 and TRBJ1-1, with D maybe TRBD1 (6 bases). This CDR3 comprises 13 residues. V lost 1 base and J 11 bases, leaving 14 bases between the germline ends. Germline loops: CDR1 SEHNR, CDR2 FQNEAQ (reference sequence). CDR3 amino acids: CASSLGSGQLAFF. For the CDR3, the DNA is TGTGCCAGCAGCTTAGGGTCGGGACAACTGGCTTTCTTT.

CDR3 region: CASSLEGEGLYEQYF. CDR3 in DNA: TGTGCCAGCAGCTTAGAGGGGGAAGGCCTCTACGAGCAGTACTTC. V is TRBV7-9 and J is TRBJ2-7, with D possibly matching TRBD1 (6 bases). Germline CDR1 reads SEHNR; CDR2 reads FQNEAQ (reference sequence). V was shortened by 1 base and J by 3 bases, with 13 bases between the two germline ends. This CDR3 spans 15 amino acids.

The chain combines TRBV18 with TRBJ1-1; 7 nucleotides align to TRBD1. The V segment lost 2 bases and the J segment 7 bases; nucleotides outside the gene matches: 7. The CDR3 totals 14 residues. Germline V gene lookup returns CDR1 KGHSH and CDR2 LQKENI. The CDR3 spells CASSPTMGQSEAFF. The DNA of the CDR3 is TGTGCCAGCTCACCAACGATGGGACAGAGTGAAGCTTTCTTT.

The rearrangement links TRBV5-4 to TRBJ2-5, with TRBD1 as a possible D gene (5 bases). The better agreement between TRBJ2-7 and the DNA end casts doubt on the J call. Germline values: CDR1 SGHNT, CDR2 YYREEE (reference sequence). CDR3 length: 14 amino acids. CDR3 protein: CASSLGENSYEQYF. The DNA for the CDR3 is TGTGCCAGCAGCTTAGGGGAAAACTCCTACGAGCAGTACTTC.

The chain is built from TRBV6-1 and TRBJ2-3, with 9 bases matching TRBD2. Germline CDR1 and CDR2: MNHNS and SASEGT. The CDR3 sequence is 17 residues long. The V and J ends lost 3 bases and 0 bases, in that order; junction bases with no gene match: 7. The CDR3 protein is CASSESPSGESTDTQYF. DNA of the CDR3: TGTGCCAGCAGTGAGAGCCCTAGCGGGGAGAGCACAGATACGCAGTATTTT.

This clone came up a few times. The chain has TRBV15 and TRBJ2-1, with TRBD2 matching 11 bases. The CDR3 has 16 residues. Losses at the gene ends were 2 bases for V and 5 bases for J; bases not matched to a gene: 5. Germline V CDR1 and CDR2: LNHNV, YYDKDF (reference sequence). In DNA, the CDR3 is TGTGCCACCAGCAGACTTAGCGGGAGGGCAGACAATGAGCAGTTCTTC. It yields the protein CATSRLSGRADNEQFF. The full variable domain, with the rest looked up from reference TRBV15 and TRBJ2-1, is DAMVIQNPRYQVTQFGKPVTLSCSQTLNHNVMYWYQQKSSQAPKLLFHYYDKDFNNEADTPDNFQSRRPNTSFCFLDIRSPGLGDTAMYLCATSRLSGRADNEQFFGPGTRLTVL.

The chain has TRBV30 and TRBJ1-1, with 8 nucleotides matching TRBD1. The CDR3 runs to 11 residues. CDR1 and CDR2 from the germline V gene are GTSNPN and SVGIG (reference sequence). The CDR3 here is CSGGRVTEAFF. The CDR3 coding sequence is TGTTCAGGGGGCCGTGTCACTGAAGCTTTCTTT.

This sequence joins TRBV30 and TRBJ1-5; D ambiguous. V lost 1 base, J lost 0 bases, and 4 bases lay in between. The CDR3 totals 13 residues. Per the germline V gene, CDR1 is GTSNPN and CDR2 is SVGIG (reference sequence). The CDR3 loop reads CAWSGDSNQPQHF. DNA for the CDR3: TGTGCCTGGAGTGGCGATAGCAATCAGCCCCAGCATTTT.

This clone was recorded once. The chain combines TRBV7-9 with TRBJ1-4; D perhaps matches TRBD1 (5 bases). Per the germline V gene, CDR1 is SEHNR and CDR2 is FQNEAQ (reference sequence). This CDR3 spans 15 amino acids. V lost 5 bases, J lost 3 bases, and 13 bases lay in between. CDR3 coding DNA: TGTGCCAGCAGCCCCCCGGGGGTCTCTAATGAAAAACTGTTTTTT. Its translation is CASSPPGVSNEKLFF.

CDR3 in DNA: TGTGCCAGCAAAATGACAGGGAACACCGGGGAGCTGTTTTTT. It translates to CASKMTGNTGELFF. The V and J genes are TRBV6-1 and TRBJ2-2; a possible D gene is TRBD1 (6 bases). Germline V gene lookup returns CDR1 MNHNS and CDR2 SASEGT. Between the trimmed V and J ends, which lost 7 bases and 1 base, there was a span of 10 bases. The CDR3 loop spans 14 amino acids.

V is TRBV5-1 and J is TRBJ1-3, with D perhaps matching TRBD1 (5 bases). Trimming took 0 bases from V and 0 from J, leaving 10 bases between them. This CDR3 has 16 amino acids. CDR1 SGHRS and CDR2 YFSETQ come from the germline V gene. The CDR3 spells CASSLDPTASGNTIYF. The CDR3 DNA sequence: TGCGCCAGCAGCTTGGATCCGACAGCCTCTGGAAACACCATATATTTT.

The rearrangement joins TRBV2 to TRBJ2-1; D is perhaps TRBD2 (6 bases). V was clipped by 7 bases and J by 0 bases, with 10 bases between them. Germline-derived CDR1 and CDR2 are SNHLY and FYNNEI. The CDR3 runs to 14 residues. DNA for the CDR3: TGTGCCAGCATGGCCGGGAGCTCCTACAATGAGCAGTTCTTC. Translation: CASMAGSSYNEQFF.

The rearrangement joins TRBV2 to TRBJ1-5, with D hard to call. The ends were cut back, 4 bases at V and 3 bases at J, with 10 bases in the middle. This CDR3 is 14 amino acids long. In germline, CDR1 is SNHLY, CDR2 FYNNEI. As DNA, the CDR3 is TGTGCCAGCAGTGGAGGACTTCTCAATCAGCCCCAGCATTTT. Encoded protein: CASSGGLLNQPQHF.

The chain links TRBV7-9 to TRBJ2-7; TRBD1 matches 8 bases. The CDR3 is made up of 13 amino acids. The V and J ends lost 5 bases and 3 bases, in that order; junction bases with no gene match: 3. Germline assignment: CDR1 SEHNR and CDR2 FQNEAQ (reference sequence). The CDR3 loop reads CASSGDRIYEQYF. CDR3 coding DNA: TGTGCCAGCAGCGGGGACAGGATCTACGAGCAGTACTTC. Full variable domain (rest looked up from reference TRBV7-9 and TRBJ2-7): DTGVSQNPRHKITKRGQNVTFRCDPISEHNRLYWYRQTLGQGPEFLTYFQNEAQLEKSRLLSDRFSAERPKGSFSTLEIQRTEQGDSAMYLCASSGDRIYEQYFGPGTRLTVT.

The J gene is TRBJ2-1, the V gene TRBV7-3, with 11 bases aligning to TRBD1. From germline, CDR1 is SGHTA and CDR2 FQGTGA. CDR3 length: 15 amino acids. V was pared by 5 bases and J by 8 bases, with 8 bases of the junction left unmatched. This CDR3 reads CASSPGQGAWDEQFF. The CDR3 DNA reads as TGTGCCAGCAGCCCAGGACAGGGGGCTTGGGATGAGCAGTTCTTC.

The chain combines TRBV7-9 with TRBJ1-2; 9 nucleotides match TRBD1. CDR1 and CDR2 (germline): SEHNR, FQNEAQ (reference sequence). V gave up 5 bases and J gave up 4 bases; unmatched junction bases: 2. The CDR3 totals 13 residues. The CDR3 DNA sequence: TGTGCCAGCAGCCCGGGACAGGGCTATGGCTACACCTTC. This translates into CASSPGQGYGYTF. Complete variable domain (other parts from reference TRBV7-9 and TRBJ1-2): DTGVSQNPRHKITKRGQNVTFRCDPISEHNRLYWYRQTLGQGPEFLTYFQNEAQLEKSRLLSDRFSAERPKGSFSTLEIQRTEQGDSAMYLCASSPGQGYGYTFGSGTRLTVV.

The rearrangement links TRBV18 to TRBJ2-5; D is possibly TRBD2 (6 bases). CDR3 size: 15 residues. Trimming shortened V by 0 bases and J by 5 bases, and 13 bases separated the two germline ends. Germline V gives CDR1 KGHSH, CDR2 LQKENI. The CDR3 spells CASSPPSALAETQYF. In DNA, the CDR3 is TGTGCCAGCTCACCACCGTCTGCTCTAGCGGAGACCCAGTACTTC.

The chain carries TRBV5-1 and TRBJ2-7; D is possibly TRBD1 (7 bases). The CDR3 length is 14 residues. V lost 2 bases and J 5 bases, leaving 14 bases between the germline ends. Per the germline V gene, CDR1 is SGHRS and CDR2 is YFSETQ. For the CDR3, the DNA is TGCGCCAGCAGCTTTTCCAGGGGGGACAACGAGCAGTACTTC. The encoded protein is CASSFSRGDNEQYF.

The V gene is TRBV28, the J gene TRBJ2-3; the match to TRBD1 covers 11 bases. Unmatched junction bases numbered 11, after V lost 10 bases and J lost 5 bases. Germline V CDR1 and CDR2: MDHEN, SYDVKM. This CDR3 has 15 residues. This CDR3 is CATNPGQGEGDTQYF. The CDR3 nucleotides are TGTGCCACCAACCCGGGACAGGGGGAAGGAGATACGCAGTATTTT.

The rearrangement links TRBV4-1 to TRBJ2-4, with a weak D call TRBD2 (5 bases). This CDR3 region has 15 residues. V was pared by 4 bases and J by 0 bases, with 10 bases between. CDR1 and CDR2 from the germline V gene are MGHRA and YSYEKL. The CDR3 region has the DNA TGCGCCAGCAGCCCAGGACTGCTAGCCAAAAACATTCAGTACTTC. It is translated as CASSPGLLAKNIQYF.

CDR3 coding DNA: TGCGCCAGCAGCCAGGGACAGGGGCTCTACAATGAGCAGTTCTTC. Amino acid sequence: CASSQGQGLYNEQFF. This chain joins TRBV4-1 and TRBJ2-1, with TRBD1 identical over 10 bases. Germline-derived CDR1 and CDR2 are MGHRA and YSYEKL. After removal of 3 bases from V and 3 bases from J, the junction contained 2 bases not matched to a gene. The CDR3 sequence is 15 residues long.

Details on this clone: At one of its ends the junction is not consistent with the germline gene, which may arise from a read error. The chain combines TRBV5-1 with TRBJ2-7, with D possibly TRBD2 on 6 matching bases. Germline V gives CDR1 SGHRS, CDR2 YFSETQ. This CDR3 region has 15 residues. The CDR3 spells CASSLVVRGSPEQYF. CDR3 bases: TGTGCCAGCAGCTTGGTAGTCCGGGGGAGCCCCGAGCAGTACTTC.

This clone appeared a single time. This chain links TRBV30 with TRBJ2-3, with 9 positions matching TRBD2. The CDR3 covers 12 residues. Trimming cost V 1 base and J 9 bases; bases outside gene matches: 2. The germline V gene has CDR1 GTSNPN and CDR2 SVGIG (reference sequence). CDR3 nucleotides: TGTGCCTGGAGTGGGGGACTAGCAACGCAGTATTTT. It translates to CAWSGGLATQYF.

The chain employs TRBV11-2 and TRBJ2-5; 12 nucleotides agree with TRBD2. The V and J ends lost 4 bases and 1 base, in that order; junction bases with no gene match: 7. Germline CDR1 reads SGHAT; CDR2 reads FQNNGV. The CDR3 consists of 17 residues. CDR3 DNA sequence: TGTGCCAGCAGCTCGGCCACTAGCGGGGGGCCCCAAGAGACCCAGTACTTC. Translated, it gives CASSSATSGGPQETQYF.

This chain joins TRBV12-2 and TRBJ1-1; the table gives TRBD1 as D, unverified against the DNA. TRBV12-2 is a pseudogene. The CDR3 covers 15 residues. CDR3 region: CASRLGTETNTEAFF. CDR3 nucleotide sequence: TGTGCAAGTCGCTTAGGGACAGAAACGAACACTGAAGCTTTCTTT.

The chain has TRBV6-1 and TRBJ2-1; 10 positions match TRBD2. The CDR3 is made up of 15 amino acids. The germline V gene has CDR1 MNHNS and CDR2 SASEGT. Trimming took 4 bases from V and 4 from J; bases not matched to a gene: 4. The CDR3 DNA sequence: TGTGCCAGCAGTGGGAGACTAGCGGGTTACAATGAGCAGTTCTTC. Encoded protein: CASSGRLAGYNEQFF.

The chain couples TRBV6-1 to TRBJ1-6, with D possibly matching TRBD1 (6 bases). This CDR3 spans 14 amino acids. Germline V gene lookup returns CDR1 MNHNS and CDR2 SASEGT. V was clipped by 8 bases and J by 9 bases, with 17 bases between them. The CDR3 region has the DNA TGTGCCAGCCAAACCACAGGGTTACGTTCACCCCTCCACTTT. Translation: CASQTTGLRSPLHF.